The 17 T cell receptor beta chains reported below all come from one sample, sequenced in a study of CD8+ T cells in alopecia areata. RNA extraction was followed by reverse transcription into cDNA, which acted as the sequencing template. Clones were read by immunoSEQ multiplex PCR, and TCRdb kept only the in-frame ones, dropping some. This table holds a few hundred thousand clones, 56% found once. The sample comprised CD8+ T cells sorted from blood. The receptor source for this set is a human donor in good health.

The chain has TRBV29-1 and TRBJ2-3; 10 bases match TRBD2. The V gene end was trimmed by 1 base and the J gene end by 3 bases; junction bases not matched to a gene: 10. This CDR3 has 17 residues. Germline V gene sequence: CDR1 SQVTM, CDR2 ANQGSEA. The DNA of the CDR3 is TGCAGCGTTGAAGGTAGAGTCGCTAGCGGGGGAACAGATACGCAGTATTTT. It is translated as CSVEGRVASGGTDTQYF.

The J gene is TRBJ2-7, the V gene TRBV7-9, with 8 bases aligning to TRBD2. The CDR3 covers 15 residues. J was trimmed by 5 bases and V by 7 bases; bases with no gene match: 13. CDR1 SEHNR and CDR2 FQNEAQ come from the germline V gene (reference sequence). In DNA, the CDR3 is TGTGCCAGCAACCATGGACCGGGGGGGCTCAACGAGCAGTACTTC. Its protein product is CASNHGPGGLNEQYF.

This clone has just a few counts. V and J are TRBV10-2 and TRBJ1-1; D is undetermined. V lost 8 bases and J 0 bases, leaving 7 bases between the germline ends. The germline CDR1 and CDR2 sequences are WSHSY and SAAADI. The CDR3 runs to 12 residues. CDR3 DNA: TGCGCCAGCGGACTATTGAACACTGAAGCTTTCTTT. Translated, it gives CASGLLNTEAFF.

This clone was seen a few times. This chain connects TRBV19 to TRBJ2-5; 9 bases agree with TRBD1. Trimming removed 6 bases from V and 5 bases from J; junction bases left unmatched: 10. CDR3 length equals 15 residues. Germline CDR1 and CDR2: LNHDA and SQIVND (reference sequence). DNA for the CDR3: TGTGCCAGTAGCAACGGGACAGGGATTTCCGAGACCCAGTACTTC. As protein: CASSNGTGISETQYF. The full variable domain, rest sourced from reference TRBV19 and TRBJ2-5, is DGGITQSPKYLFRKEGQNVTLSCEQNLNHDAMYWYRQDPGQGLRLIYYSQIVNDFQKGDIAEGYSVSREKKESFPLTVTSAQKNPTAFYLCASSNGTGISETQYFGPGTRLLVL.

CDR3 sequence reads: CASSLGQGGYEQYF. DNA of the CDR3: TGTGCCAGCAGTTTGGGCCAGGGTGGCTACGAGCAGTACTTC. The chain carries TRBV27 and TRBJ2-7, with D possibly TRBD1 on 5 matching bases. The germline V gene encodes CDR1 MNHEY and CDR2 SMNVEV (reference sequence). The CDR3 is made up of 14 amino acids. Between the trimmed V and J ends, which lost 3 bases and 3 bases, there was a span of 12 bases.

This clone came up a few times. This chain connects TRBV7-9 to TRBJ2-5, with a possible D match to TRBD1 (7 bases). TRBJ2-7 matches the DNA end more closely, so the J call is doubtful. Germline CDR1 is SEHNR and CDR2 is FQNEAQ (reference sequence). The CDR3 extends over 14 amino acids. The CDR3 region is CASSLPQGRYEQYF. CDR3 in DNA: TGTGCCAGCAGCTTACCACAGGGGAGGTACGAGCAGTACTTC.

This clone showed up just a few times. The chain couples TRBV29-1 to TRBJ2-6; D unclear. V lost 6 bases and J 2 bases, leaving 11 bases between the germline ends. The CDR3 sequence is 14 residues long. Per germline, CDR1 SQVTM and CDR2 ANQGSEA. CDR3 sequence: CSVRAPAGANVLTF. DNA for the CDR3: TGCAGCGTGAGAGCCCCCGCTGGGGCCAACGTCCTGACTTTC.

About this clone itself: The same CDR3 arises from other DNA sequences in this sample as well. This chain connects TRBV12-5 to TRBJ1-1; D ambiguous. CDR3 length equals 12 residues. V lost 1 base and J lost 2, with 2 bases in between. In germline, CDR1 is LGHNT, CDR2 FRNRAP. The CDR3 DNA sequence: TGTGCTAGTGGTTTGGGCAACACTGAAGCTTTCTTT. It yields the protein CASGLGNTEAFF.

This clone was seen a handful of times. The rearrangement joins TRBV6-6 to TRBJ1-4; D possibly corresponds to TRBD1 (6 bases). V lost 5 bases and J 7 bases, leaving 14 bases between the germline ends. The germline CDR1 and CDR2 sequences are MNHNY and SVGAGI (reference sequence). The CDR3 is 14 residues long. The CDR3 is CASSTGPGVEKLFF. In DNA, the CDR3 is TGTGCCAGCAGTACAGGGCCGGGGGTTGAAAAACTGTTTTTT.

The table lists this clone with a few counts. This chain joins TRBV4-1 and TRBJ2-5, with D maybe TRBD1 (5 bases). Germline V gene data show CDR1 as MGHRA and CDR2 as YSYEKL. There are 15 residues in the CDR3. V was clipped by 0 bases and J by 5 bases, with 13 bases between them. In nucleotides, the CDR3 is TGCGCCAGCAGCCAAGACGACAGCCTAGGGGAGACCCAGTACTTC. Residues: CASSQDDSLGETQYF.

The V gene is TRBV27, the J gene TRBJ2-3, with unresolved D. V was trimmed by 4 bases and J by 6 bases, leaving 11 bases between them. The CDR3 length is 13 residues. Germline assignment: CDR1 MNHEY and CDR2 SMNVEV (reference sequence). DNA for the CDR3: TGTGCCAGCAGTTCCCTGATGGGGGATACGCAGTATTTT. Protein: CASSSLMGDTQYF.

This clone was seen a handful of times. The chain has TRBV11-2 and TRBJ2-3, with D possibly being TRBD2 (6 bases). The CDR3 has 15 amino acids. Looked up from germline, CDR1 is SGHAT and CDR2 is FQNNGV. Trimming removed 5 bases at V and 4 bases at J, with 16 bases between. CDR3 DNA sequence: TGTGCCAGCAGCCCGCCCGAGACGGGGGCAGATACGCAGTATTTT. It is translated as CASSPPETGADTQYF.

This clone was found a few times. CDR3 bases: TGTGCCAGCAGCCAAGCGACTAGCGGGGGAATGGACACCGGGGAGCTGTTTTTT. Protein product: CASSQATSGGMDTGELFF. J is TRBJ2-2 and V is TRBV7-9; 12 bases are a match to TRBD2. Unmatched junction bases numbered 10, after V lost 5 bases and J lost 3 bases. This CDR3 has 18 residues. From germline, CDR1 is SEHNR and CDR2 FQNEAQ (reference sequence).

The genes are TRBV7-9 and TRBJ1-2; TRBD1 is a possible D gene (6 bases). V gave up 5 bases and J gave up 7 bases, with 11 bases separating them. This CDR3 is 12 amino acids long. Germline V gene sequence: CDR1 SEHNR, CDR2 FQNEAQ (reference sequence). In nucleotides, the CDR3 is TGTGCCAGCAGCGTAGGGACATCTGGCTACACCTTC. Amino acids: CASSVGTSGYTF.

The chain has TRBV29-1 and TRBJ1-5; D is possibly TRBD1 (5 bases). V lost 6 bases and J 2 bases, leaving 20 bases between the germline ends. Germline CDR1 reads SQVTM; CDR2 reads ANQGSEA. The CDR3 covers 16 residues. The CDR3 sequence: CSVLTSGTGGNQPQHF. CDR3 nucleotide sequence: TGCAGCGTACTAACCTCCGGGACCGGGGGCAATCAGCCCCAGCATTTT. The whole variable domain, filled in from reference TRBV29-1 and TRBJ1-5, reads SAVISQKPSRDICQRGTSLTIQCQVDSQVTMMFWYRQQPGQSLTLIATANQGSEATYESGFVIDKFPISRPNLTFSTLTVSNMSPEDSSIYLCSVLTSGTGGNQPQHFGDGTRLSIL.

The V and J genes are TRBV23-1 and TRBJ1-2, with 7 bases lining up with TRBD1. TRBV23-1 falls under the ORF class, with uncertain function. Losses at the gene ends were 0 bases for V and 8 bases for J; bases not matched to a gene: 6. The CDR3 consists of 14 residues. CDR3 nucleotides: TGCGCCAGCAGTCAATCGAGCAGGGGGAGAGGCTACACCTTC. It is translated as CASSQSSRGRGYTF.

CDR3 in DNA: TGTGCCAGCTCAAGACTGCCTTCCTCCTACAATGAGCAGTTCTTC. Protein: CASSRLPSSYNEQFF. The J gene is TRBJ2-1, the V gene TRBV2; D remains unclear. The CDR3 spans 15 residues. Germline CDR1 is SNHLY and CDR2 is FYNNEI. Trimming stripped 8 bases from V and 0 bases from J, with 14 bases between.